This T cell receptor beta chain was captured by sequencing in a study of cytomegalovirus exposure and HLA in healthy donors. Study background: Early on, a data release was issued that held roughly 80 million unique TCRs from HLA-typed donors. Points from the study as a whole: The authors confirmed in vitro that three CMV-associated chains were specific for CMV antigens. Among TCR beta chains, those listed as cytomegalovirus-associated numbered roughly 150. A later analysis showed HLA-associated TCR beta chains outstripping equally common others in clonal expansion.

This clone was seen just once. Its antigen is undetermined. The germline gives CDR1 MDHEN, CDR2 SYDVKM. The V and J ends lost 3 bases and 9 bases respectively, with 14 bases between them. The CDR3 length is 13 residues. The PCR was carried out with 60 Vbeta primers and 13 Jbeta primers. TCRdb keeps only in-frame clones here, not all; method: immunoSEQ multiplex PCR. Of fewer than 200,000 clones in the sample, about 79% were seen once. The chain links TRBV28 to TRBJ1-1; TRBD1 might be the D (6 bases). The receptor's source is a man aged 40-49 years in good health and CMV-seropositive. The sample comprised PBMCs. CDR3 region: CASSFFRGRQAFF. The CDR3 DNA reads as TGTGCCAGCAGTTTCTTCAGGGGAAGGCAAGCTTTCTTT.